This entry describes one T cell receptor (beta chain). The data were obtained in a study of cytomegalovirus exposure and HLA in healthy donors. Trimming removed 1 base at V and 0 bases at J, with 13 bases between. CDR3 length: 17 amino acids. Germline V gene data show CDR1 as SGHVS and CDR2 as FNYEAQ. The study ran its PCR with 60 Vbeta and 13 Jbeta primers. Sequencing was performed with immunoSEQ multiplex PCR; in TCRdb, only in-frame clones are kept and a portion is missing. The sample records some 110,000 clones, roughly 79% being singletons. The TCR sequence derives from a middle-aged man in good health and CMV-seronegative. Material for sequencing was PBMCs. This chain links TRBV7-6 with TRBJ2-1; D gene unclear. CDR3 sequence reads: CASSLGYLRSSYNEQFF. The CDR3, as DNA: TGTGCCAGCAGCTTAGGATACTTACGGAGCTCCTACAATGAGCAGTTCTTC.